This T cell receptor (beta chain) was sequenced for a study of blood T cell repertoires in COVID-19. Trimming removed 0 bases from V and 0 bases from J, with 9 bases in between. The germline V gene has CDR1 LGHDT and CDR2 YNNKEL (reference sequence). This CDR3 has 15 residues. Profiled with immunoSEQ multiplex PCR; TCRdb holds only in-frame clones, not every one. The sample has nearly 35,000 clones, roughly 86% seen once. This TCR derives from a man aged 65 to 79 with acute or convalescent COVID-19. The V gene is TRBV3-1 (or the pseudogene TRBV3-2), the J gene TRBJ2-7, with D unclear. Material for sequencing was peripheral blood. The CDR3: CASSQDVGFSYEQYF. The CDR3 bases are TGTGCCAGCAGCCAAGATGTTGGCTTCTCCTACGAGCAGTACTTC.